This T cell receptor (beta chain) was documented in a study of T cells in Graves' hyperthyroidism and ophthalmopathy. Patients having uncontrolled infection, another autoimmune disease, pregnancy or lactation were not included. Blood sampling occurred at first hyperthyroidism diagnosis, ahead of any ophthalmopathy symptoms. This clonotype has ten or more counts. Its antigen is unknown. Amplification yielded TCR beta CDR3 regions, with RNA transcripts as the source. When the TCR CDR3 underwent first-round RT-PCR, the HTBI primer set was used. TCRdb redid the calling of the multiplex PCR reads with MiXCR, one entry per CDR3 protein. In the table there are some 250,000 distinct CDR3 sequences, 13% to 15% of which are singletons. Regarding the study as a whole: Model output signaled ophthalmopathy a median approximately 6 months ahead of onset.

The sample was blood. This TCR derives from a woman in her 50s with Graves' hyperthyroidism that later progressed to Graves' ophthalmopathy.

CDR3 amino acids: CASSQTSNEQFF. As DNA, the CDR3 is TGCGCCAGCAGCCAGACTAGCAATGAGCAGTTCTTC. The chain carries TRBV4-1 and TRBJ2-1; maybe TRBD2 (6 bases). CDR1 and CDR2 (germline): MGHRA, YSYEKL. The CDR3 totals 12 residues. The V and J ends lost 3 bases and 6 bases respectively, with 6 bases between them.